The clone carrying this T cell receptor (beta chain) was recorded a few times. The data were produced by immunoSEQ multiplex PCR, yet TCRdb's version contains in-frame clones alone and is incomplete. In the table there are roughly 190,000 clones, 70% to 90% of which are singletons. This entry comes from a study of blood T cell repertoires in COVID-19. Looking at the study overall: The United States, Italy and Spain were the sources of the acute and convalescent COVID-19 samples.

V was pared by 5 bases and J by 7 bases, with 6 bases of the junction left unmatched. From germline, CDR1 is MNHEY and CDR2 SVGEGT. This CDR3 has 16 amino acids. Sequencing input: peripheral blood. This sequence joins TRBV6-2 or TRBV6-3 and TRBJ2-1; 15 nucleotides match TRBD2. This clonotype was obtained from a man in his 60s with active or convalescent COVID-19. CDR3: CASSPLGLAGGNEQFF. The DNA for the CDR3 is TGTGCCAGCAGTCCCCTGGGACTAGCGGGGGGAAATGAGCAGTTCTTC.